This TCR beta chain was captured in a study of T cells in narcolepsy. General study results and limits: Blood of same and different patients, but not healthy controls, reportedly held recurring autoreactive clonotypes.

TCRdb keeps only in-frame clones here, not all; method: immunoSEQ multiplex PCR. The sample carries about 27,000 clones, approximately 78% recorded once. With 0 bases clipped from V and 3 bases from J, the junction kept 18 bases outside the gene matches. CDR3 size: 22 residues. CDR1 and CDR2 (germline): ENHRY, SYGVKD. About this clone itself: Its antigen is unidentified.

The sample taken for sequencing was CD45RA- memory CD4+ T cells from PBMCs. The chain is built from TRBV10-3 and TRBJ1-6; 9 positions match TRBD1. The source is a human donor with narcolepsy. This CDR3 reads CAISESTITSLDRGRYNSPLHF. The CDR3 DNA reads TGTGCCATCAGTGAGTCGACCATAACTTCCTTGGACAGGGGACGCTATAATTCACCCCTCCACTTT.